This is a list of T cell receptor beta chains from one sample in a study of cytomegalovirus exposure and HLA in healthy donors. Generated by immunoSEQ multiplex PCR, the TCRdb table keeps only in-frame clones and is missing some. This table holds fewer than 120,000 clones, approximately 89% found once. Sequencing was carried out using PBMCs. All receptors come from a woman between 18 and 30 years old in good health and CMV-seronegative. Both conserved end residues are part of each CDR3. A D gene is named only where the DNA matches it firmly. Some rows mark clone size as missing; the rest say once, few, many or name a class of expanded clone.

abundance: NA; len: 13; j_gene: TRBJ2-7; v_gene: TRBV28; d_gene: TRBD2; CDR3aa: CASSLSGDYEQYF; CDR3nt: TGTGCCAGCAGTCTTAGCGGGGACTACGAGCAGTACTTC
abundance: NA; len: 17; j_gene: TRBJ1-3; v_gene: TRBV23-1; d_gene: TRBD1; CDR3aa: CASSHRDSRYSGNTIYF; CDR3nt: TGCGCCAGCAGTCACCGGGACAGCCGATACTCTGGAAACACCATATATTTT
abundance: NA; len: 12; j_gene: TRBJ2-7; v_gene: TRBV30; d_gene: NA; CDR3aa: CAWSDRFYEQYF; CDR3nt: TGTGCCTGGAGTGACAGGTTCTACGAGCAGTACTTC
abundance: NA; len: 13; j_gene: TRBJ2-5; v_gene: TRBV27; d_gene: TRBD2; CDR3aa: CASRLTSLETQYF; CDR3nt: TGTGCCAGCAGATTGACTAGCCTAGAGACCCAGTACTTC
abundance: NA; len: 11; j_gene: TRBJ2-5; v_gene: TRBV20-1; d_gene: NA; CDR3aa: CSAIKGETQYF; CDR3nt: TGCAGTGCTATTAAGGGGGAGACCCAGTACTTC
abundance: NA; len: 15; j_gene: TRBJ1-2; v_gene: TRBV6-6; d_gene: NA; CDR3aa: CASSLQGRVNYGYTF; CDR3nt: TGTGCCAGCAGCCTCCAGGGGAGAGTTAACTATGGCTACACCTTC
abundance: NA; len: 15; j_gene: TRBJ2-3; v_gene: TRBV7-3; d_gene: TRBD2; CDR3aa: CASSATSGRRDTQYF; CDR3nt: TGTGCCAGCAGCGCCACTAGCGGGAGGCGGGATACGCAGTATTTT
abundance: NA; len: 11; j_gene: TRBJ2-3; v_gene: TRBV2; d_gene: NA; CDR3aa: CASRREDTQYF; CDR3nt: TGTGCCAGCAGGAGGGAGGATACGCAGTATTTT
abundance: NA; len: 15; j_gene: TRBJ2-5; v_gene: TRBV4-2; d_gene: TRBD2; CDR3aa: CASSQLAGYQETQYF; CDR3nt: TGTGCCAGCAGCCAGCTAGCGGGGTACCAAGAGACCCAGTACTTC
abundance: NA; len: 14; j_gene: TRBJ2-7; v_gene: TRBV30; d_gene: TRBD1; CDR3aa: CAWSDRGVFYEQYF; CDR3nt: TGTGCCTGGAGCGACAGGGGTGTTTTCTACGAGCAGTACTTC
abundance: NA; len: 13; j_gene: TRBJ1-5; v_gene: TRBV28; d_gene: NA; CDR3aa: CASSLPGNQPQHF; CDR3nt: TGTGCCAGCAGTTTACCAGGTAATCAGCCCCAGCATTTT
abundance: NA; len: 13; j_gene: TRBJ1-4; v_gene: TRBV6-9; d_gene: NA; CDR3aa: CASSPRANEKLFF; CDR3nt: TGTGCCAGCAGTCCCAGGGCCAATGAAAAACTGTTTTTT
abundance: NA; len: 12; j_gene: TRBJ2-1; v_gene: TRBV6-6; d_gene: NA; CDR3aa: CASRIQGIEQFF; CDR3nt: TGTGCCAGCAGAATACAGGGTATTGAGCAGTTCTTC
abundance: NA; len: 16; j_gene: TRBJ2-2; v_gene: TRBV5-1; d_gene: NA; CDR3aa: CASSLVGAPHTGELFF; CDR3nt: TGCGCCAGCAGCTTGGTAGGGGCCCCCCACACCGGGGAGCTGTTTTTT
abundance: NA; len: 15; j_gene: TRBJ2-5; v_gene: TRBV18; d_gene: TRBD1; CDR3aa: CASSPGTGLRETQYF; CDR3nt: TGTGCCAGCTCACCAGGGACAGGGCTCCGAGAGACCCAGTACTTC
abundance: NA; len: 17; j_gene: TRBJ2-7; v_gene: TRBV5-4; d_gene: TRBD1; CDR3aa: CASSLGTGSGKAGEQYF; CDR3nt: TGTGCCAGCAGCTTAGGGACAGGAAGTGGGAAGGCGGGCGAGCAGTACTTC
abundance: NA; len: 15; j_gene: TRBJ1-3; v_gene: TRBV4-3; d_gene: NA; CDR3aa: CASSPGGSAGNTIYF; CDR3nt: TGCGCCAGCAGCCCTGGGGGGAGTGCTGGAAACACCATATATTTT
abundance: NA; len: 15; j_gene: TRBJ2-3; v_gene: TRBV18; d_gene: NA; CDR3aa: CASSPYLTGTDTQYF; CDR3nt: TGTGCCAGCTCACCATATCTGACAGGCACAGATACGCAGTATTTT
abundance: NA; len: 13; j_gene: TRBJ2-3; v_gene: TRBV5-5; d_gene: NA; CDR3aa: CASSLAFTDTQYF; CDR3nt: TGTGCCAGCAGCTTGGCTTTCACAGATACGCAGTATTTT
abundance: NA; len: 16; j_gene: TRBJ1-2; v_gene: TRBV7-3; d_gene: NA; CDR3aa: CASSPRVQGTVGGYTF; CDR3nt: TGTGCCAGCAGCCCTCGGGTCCAGGGGACCGTTGGGGGCTACACCTTC
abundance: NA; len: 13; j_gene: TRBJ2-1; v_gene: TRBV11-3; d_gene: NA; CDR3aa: CASSLAGANEQFF; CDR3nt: TGTGCCAGCAGCTTAGCTGGGGCCAATGAGCAGTTCTTC
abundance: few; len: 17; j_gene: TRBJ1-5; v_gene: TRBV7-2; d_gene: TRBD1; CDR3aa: CASSLARAGGFHQPQHF; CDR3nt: TGTGCCAGCAGCTTAGCTCGGGCAGGGGGCTTCCATCAGCCCCAGCATTTT
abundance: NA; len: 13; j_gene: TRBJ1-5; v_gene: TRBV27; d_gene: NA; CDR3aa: CASMGGYHQPQHF; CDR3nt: TGTGCCAGCATGGGGGGGTATCATCAGCCCCAGCATTTT
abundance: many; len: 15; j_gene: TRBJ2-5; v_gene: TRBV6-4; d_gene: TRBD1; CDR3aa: CASSDSTGGEKTQYF; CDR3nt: TGTGCCAGCAGTGACTCGACAGGGGGCGAGAAGACCCAGTACTTC
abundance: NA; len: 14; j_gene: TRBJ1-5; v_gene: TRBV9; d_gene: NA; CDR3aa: CASSAVSSNQPQHF; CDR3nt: TGTGCCAGCAGCGCAGTATCTTCCAATCAGCCCCAGCATTTT
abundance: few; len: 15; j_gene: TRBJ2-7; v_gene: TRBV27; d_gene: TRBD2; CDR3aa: CASSLPAGPTYEQYF; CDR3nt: TGTGCCAGCAGTTTACCAGCGGGACCCACCTACGAGCAGTACTTC
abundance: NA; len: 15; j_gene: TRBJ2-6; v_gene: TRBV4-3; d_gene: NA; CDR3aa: CASSQDLSGANVLTF; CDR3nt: TGCGCCAGCAGCCAAGATCTCTCTGGGGCCAACGTCCTGACTTTC
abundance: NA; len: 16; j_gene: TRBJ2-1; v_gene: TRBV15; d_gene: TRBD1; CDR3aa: CATSRSGTGVVDEQFF; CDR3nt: TGTGCCACCAGCAGATCCGGGACAGGGGTCGTCGATGAGCAGTTCTTC
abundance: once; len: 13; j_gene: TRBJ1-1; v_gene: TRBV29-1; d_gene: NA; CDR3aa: CSVGRATNTEAFF; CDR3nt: TGCAGCGTGGGCAGGGCGACGAACACTGAAGCTTTCTTT
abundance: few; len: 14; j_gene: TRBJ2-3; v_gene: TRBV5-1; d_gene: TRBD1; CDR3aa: CASSSGQGMDTQYF; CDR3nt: TGCGCCAGCAGCTCGGGACAGGGAATGGATACGCAGTATTTT
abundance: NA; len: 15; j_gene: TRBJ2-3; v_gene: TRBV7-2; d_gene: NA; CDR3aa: CASSPSYSSTDTQYF; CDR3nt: TGTGCCAGCAGCCCCTCCTATTCCAGCACAGATACGCAGTATTTT
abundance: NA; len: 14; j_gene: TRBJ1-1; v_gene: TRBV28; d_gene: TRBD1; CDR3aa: CASSTPTGRTEAFF; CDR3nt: TGTGCCAGCAGTACACCGACAGGGCGGACTGAAGCTTTCTTT
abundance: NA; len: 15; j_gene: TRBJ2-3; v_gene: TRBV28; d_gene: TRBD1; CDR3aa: CASRSPGGLADTQYF; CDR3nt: TGTGCCAGCAGGTCCCCAGGGGGATTGGCAGATACGCAGTATTTT
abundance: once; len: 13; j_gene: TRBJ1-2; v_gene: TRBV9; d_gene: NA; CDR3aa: CASSATGGYGYTF; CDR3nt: TGTGCCAGCAGCGCGACCGGCGGCTATGGCTACACCTTC
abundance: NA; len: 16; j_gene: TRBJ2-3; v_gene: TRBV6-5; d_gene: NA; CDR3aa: CASSSAPTSSTDTQYF; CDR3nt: TGTGCCAGCAGTTCAGCGCCGACTTCTAGCACAGATACGCAGTATTTT
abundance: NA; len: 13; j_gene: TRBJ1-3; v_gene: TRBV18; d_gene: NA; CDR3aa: CASSPSNGNTIYF; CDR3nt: TGTGCCAGCTCACCTTCAAATGGAAACACCATATATTTT
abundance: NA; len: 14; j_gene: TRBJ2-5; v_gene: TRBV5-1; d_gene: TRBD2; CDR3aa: CASSVAGAQETQYF; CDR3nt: TGCGCCAGCAGCGTAGCGGGGGCCCAAGAGACCCAGTACTTC
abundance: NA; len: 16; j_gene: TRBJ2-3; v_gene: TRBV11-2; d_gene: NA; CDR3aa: CASSRRGLFSTDTQYF; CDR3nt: TGTGCCAGCAGCCGGAGAGGTCTCTTTTCCACAGATACGCAGTATTTT
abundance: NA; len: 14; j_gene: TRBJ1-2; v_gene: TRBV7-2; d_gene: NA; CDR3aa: CASSLTNTDYGYTF; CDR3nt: TGTGCCAGCAGCTTAACAAACACCGACTATGGCTACACCTTC
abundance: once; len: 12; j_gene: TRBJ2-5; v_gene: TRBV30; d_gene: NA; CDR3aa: CAWSAGGETQYF; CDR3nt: TGTGCCTGGAGTGCCGGAGGAGAGACCCAGTACTTC